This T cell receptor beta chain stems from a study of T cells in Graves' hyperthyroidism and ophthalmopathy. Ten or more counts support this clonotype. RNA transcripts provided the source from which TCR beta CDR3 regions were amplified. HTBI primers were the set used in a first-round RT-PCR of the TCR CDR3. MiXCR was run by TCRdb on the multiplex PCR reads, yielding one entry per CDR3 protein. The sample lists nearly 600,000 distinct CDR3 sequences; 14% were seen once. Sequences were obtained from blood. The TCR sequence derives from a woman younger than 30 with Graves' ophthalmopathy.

The CDR3 loop reads CSARAVRDYNEQFF. The DNA for the CDR3 is TGCAGTGCTAGAGCAGTCCGGGACTACAATGAGCAGTTCTTC. The chain recombines TRBV20-1 with TRBJ2-1; weak D call: TRBD2 (5 bases). Germline assignment: CDR1 DFQATT and CDR2 SNEGSKA (reference sequence). The CDR3 sequence is 14 residues long. Trimming left V 1 base short and J 3 bases short, with 10 bases between.